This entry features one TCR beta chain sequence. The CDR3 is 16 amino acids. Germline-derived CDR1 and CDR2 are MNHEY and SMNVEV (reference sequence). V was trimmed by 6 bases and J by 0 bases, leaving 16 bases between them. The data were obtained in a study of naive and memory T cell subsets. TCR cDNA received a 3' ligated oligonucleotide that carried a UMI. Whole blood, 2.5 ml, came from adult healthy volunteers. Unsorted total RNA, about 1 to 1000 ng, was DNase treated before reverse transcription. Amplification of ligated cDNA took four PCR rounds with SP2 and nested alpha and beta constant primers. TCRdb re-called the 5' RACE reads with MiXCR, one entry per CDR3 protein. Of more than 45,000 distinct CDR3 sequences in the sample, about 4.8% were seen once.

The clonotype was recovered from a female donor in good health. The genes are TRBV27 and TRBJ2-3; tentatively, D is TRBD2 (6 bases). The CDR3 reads CASSLGGLPSTDTQYF. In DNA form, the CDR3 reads TGTGCCAGCAGCCTGGGGGGACTTCCTAGCACAGATACGCAGTATTTT.